This T cell receptor (beta chain) comes out of a study of T-cell reconstitution after alpha-beta-depleted transplantation in children. The study's findings and limits: It was newly produced T cells that mostly accounted for T-cell counts and diversity one year after transplant. From surviving recipient T cells and thymic progenitors came the high day-60 TCRbeta diversity observed in some patients.

For TCRbeta, the library was prepared with unique molecular identifiers. Using its own MiXCR run on the PCR reads, TCRdb lists one record per CDR3 protein. The profile covers a few hundred thousand distinct CDR3 sequences, with roughly 30% appearing a single time and around a third taken by the ten largest. Many counts were recorded for this clonotype. Its target is not known. The source of this sequence is a boy in the first two years of life with Wiskott-Aldrich syndrome, due to receive a stem cell transplant. Sequences were derived from PBMCs, sampled before TCRalphabeta/CD19-depleted stem cell transplant.

This CDR3 is CASSSLDTQYF. In DNA form, the CDR3 reads TGTGCCAGCAGTTCCTTGGATACGCAGTATTTT. The rearrangement links TRBV6-5 to TRBJ2-3; D is undetermined. The V gene's germline CDR1 is MNHEY and CDR2 SVGAGI. Trimming pared 4 bases from V and 6 bases from J, leaving 5 bases between. CDR3 length: 11 amino acids.